This T cell receptor (beta chain) was profiled in a study of blood T cells in healthy people across ages. Combining a sample-barcoded 5' primer with a J-beta primer mix, a second PCR ran for roughly 6 to 12 cycles. In TCRdb, the 5' RACE reads were re-called with MiXCR into one record per CDR3 protein. The sample has 710,000 or so distinct CDR3 sequences, about a third seen once. The study's findings and limits: It was the long-lived donors that had more naive CD4+ cells and higher diversity than aged donors.

This CDR3 contains 15 residues. J gave up 4 bases and V 1 base, and 5 bases lay outside the gene matches. Germline assignment: CDR1 SGHVS and CDR2 FQNEAQ. Remarks on this clonotype: The antigen is undetermined.

Sequencing was done on a sample of blood. The chain employs TRBV7-8 and TRBJ2-7; 9 bases are a match to TRBD1. The TCR comes from a woman of 80 years or more in good health. The CDR3 nucleotides read TGTGCCAGCAGCTTAGAGAGACAGGGGGTTTACGAGCAGTACTTC. It is translated as CASSLERQGVYEQYF. The full variable domain, completed using reference TRBV7-8 and TRBJ2-7, is GAGVSQSPRYKVAKRGQDVALRCDPISGHVSLFWYQQALGQGPEFLTYFQNEAQLDKSGLPSDRFFAERPEGSVSTLKIQRTQQEDSAVYLCASSLERQGVYEQYFGPGTRLTVT.